The clone carrying this T cell receptor beta chain has ten or more counts. RNA transcripts were the source from which TCR beta CDR3 regions were amplified. Second-round multiplex PCR followed a first-round RT-PCR using HTBI primers. TCRdb called the multiplex PCR reads again in MiXCR, with one record for every CDR3 protein. The profile shows hundreds of thousands of distinct CDR3 sequences, roughly 20% of them singletons. The CDR3 sequence is 12 residues long. CDR1 MNHNS and CDR2 SASEGT come from the germline V gene. The V end lost 8 bases, the J end lost 5 bases, and 10 bases lay between the germline ends. The data stem from a study of Graves' ophthalmopathy and Graves' hyperthyroidism.

This chain joins TRBV6-1 and TRBJ1-5; D is undetermined. The receptor comes from a woman under 30 with stable Graves' hyperthyroidism. Input material: peripheral blood. As DNA, the CDR3 is TGTGCCAGCTCAGACCCGGATCAGCCCCAGCATTTT. It codes for CASSDPDQPQHF.